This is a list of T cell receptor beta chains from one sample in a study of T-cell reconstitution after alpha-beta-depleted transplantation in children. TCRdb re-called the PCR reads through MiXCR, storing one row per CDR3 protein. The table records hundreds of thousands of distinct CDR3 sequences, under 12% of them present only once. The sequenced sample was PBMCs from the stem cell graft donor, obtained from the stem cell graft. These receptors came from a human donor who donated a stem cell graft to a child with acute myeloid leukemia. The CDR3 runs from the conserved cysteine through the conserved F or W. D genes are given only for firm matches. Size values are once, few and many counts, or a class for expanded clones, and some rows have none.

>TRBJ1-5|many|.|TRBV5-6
CASSQWGRYSNQPQHF
TGTGCCAGCAGCCAATGGGGGCGGTATAGCAATCAGCCCCAGCATTTT
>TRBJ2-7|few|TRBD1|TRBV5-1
CASSTSNPGQYEQYF
TGCGCCAGCAGCACCTCCAATCCGGGACAGTACGAGCAGTACTTC
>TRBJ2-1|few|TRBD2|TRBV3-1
CASSQGAGAHNEQFF
TGTGCCAGCAGCCAAGGGGCGGGAGCTCACAATGAGCAGTTCTTC
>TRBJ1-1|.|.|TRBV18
CASSPGIYTEAFF
TGTGCCAGCTCACCGGGGATATACACTGAAGCTTTCTTT
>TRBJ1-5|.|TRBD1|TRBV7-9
CASSLGTGNNQPQHF
TGTGCCAGCAGCTTAGGGACAGGGAACAATCAGCCCCAGCATTTT
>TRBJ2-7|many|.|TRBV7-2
CASSTPNSPYEQYF
TGTGCCAGCAGCACCCCTAACTCCCCCTACGAGCAGTACTTC
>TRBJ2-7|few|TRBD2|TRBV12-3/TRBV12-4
CASARAGGAYEQYF
TGTGCCAGCGCGCGGGCGGGGGGGGCGTACGAGCAGTACTTC
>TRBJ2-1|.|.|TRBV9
CASSAPAMGFGEQFF
TGTGCCAGCAGCGCACCCGCTATGGGGTTTGGCGAGCAGTTCTTC
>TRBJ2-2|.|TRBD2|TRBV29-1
CSGGLAGNTGELFF
TGCAGCGGGGGGCTAGCGGGGAACACCGGGGAGCTGTTTTTT
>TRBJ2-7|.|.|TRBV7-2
CASSPRTMSSYEQYF
TGTGCCAGCAGCCCCCGGACAATGAGCTCCTACGAGCAGTACTTC
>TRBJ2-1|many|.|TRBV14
CASGSRAYNEQFF
TGTGCCAGCGGGTCCAGGGCCTACAATGAGCAGTTCTTC
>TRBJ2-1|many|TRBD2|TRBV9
CASSVEGSGRVFDEQFF
TGTGCCAGCAGCGTAGAGGGTAGCGGGAGGGTGTTTGATGAGCAGTTCTTC
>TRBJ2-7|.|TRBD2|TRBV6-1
CASTGLAGGEQYF
TGTGCCAGCACCGGACTAGCGGGAGGAGAACAGTACTTC
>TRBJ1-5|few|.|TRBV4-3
CASSQDYQADQPQHF
TGCGCCAGCAGCCAAGATTACCAGGCGGATCAGCCCCAGCATTTT
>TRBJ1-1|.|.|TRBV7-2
CASSWKGPNTEAFF
TGTGCCAGCAGCTGGAAAGGGCCGAACACTGAAGCTTTCTTT
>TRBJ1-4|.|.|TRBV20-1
CSARRSDNEKLFF
TGCAGTGCCCGACGGTCCGATAATGAAAAACTGTTTTTT
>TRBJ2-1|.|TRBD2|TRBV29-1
CSVEVGRLAGYNEQFF
TGCAGCGTTGAAGTGGGGAGACTAGCAGGGTACAATGAGCAGTTCTTC
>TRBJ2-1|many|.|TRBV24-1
CATSDFESQGISYNEQFF
TGTGCCACCAGTGATTTCGAAAGTCAGGGCATCTCCTACAATGAGCAGTTCTTC
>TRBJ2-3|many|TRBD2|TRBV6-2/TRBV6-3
CASSFGLAGVADTQYF
TGTGCCAGCAGTTTCGGACTAGCGGGAGTCGCAGATACGCAGTATTTT
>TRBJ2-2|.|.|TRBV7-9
CASSSIRSGLLTGELFF
TGTGCCAGCAGCTCCATCCGTTCAGGGTTACTGACCGGGGAGCTGTTTTTT
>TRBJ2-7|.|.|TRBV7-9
CASSQSGGRAYEQYF
TGTGCCAGCAGCCAGAGTGGTGGCAGGGCCTACGAGCAGTACTTC
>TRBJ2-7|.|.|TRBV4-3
CASSQASRSGEEQYF
TGCGCCAGCAGCCAAGCATCTAGGTCAGGGGAAGAGCAGTACTTC
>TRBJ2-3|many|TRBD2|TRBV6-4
CASSPSGRRLDTQYF
TGTGCCAGCAGTCCTAGCGGGAGAAGGTTAGATACGCAGTATTTT
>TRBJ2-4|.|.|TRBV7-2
CASSLLPDPSYLNIQYF
TGTGCCAGCAGCTTATTACCGGACCCCTCTTATCTCAACATTCAGTACTTC
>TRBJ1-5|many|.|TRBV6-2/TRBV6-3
CASSLQGLQPQHF
TGTGCCAGCAGTCTTCAGGGCCTTCAGCCCCAGCATTTT
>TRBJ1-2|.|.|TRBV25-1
CASSLRWGEQGYTF
TGTGCCAGCAGCCTTAGGTGGGGGGAGCAAGGCTACACCTTC
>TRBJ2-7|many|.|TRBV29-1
CSVALKLEEQYF
TGCAGCGTTGCGCTCAAATTGGAGGAGCAGTACTTC
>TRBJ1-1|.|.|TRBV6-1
CASIWTVLNTEAFF
TGTGCCAGCATCTGGACAGTCCTGAACACTGAAGCTTTCTTT
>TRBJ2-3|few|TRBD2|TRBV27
CASRSGRATDTQYF
TGTGCCAGCAGAAGCGGGAGGGCCACAGATACGCAGTATTTT
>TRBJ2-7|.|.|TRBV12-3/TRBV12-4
CASSKWTDSYEQYF
TGTGCCAGCAGTAAGTGGACTGACAGCTACGAGCAGTACTTC
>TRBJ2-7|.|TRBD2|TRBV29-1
CSVWASGSSGYEQYF
TGCAGCGTTTGGGCTAGCGGGAGCAGTGGATACGAGCAGTACTTC
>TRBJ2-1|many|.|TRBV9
CASSVVSEGSYNEQFF
TGTGCCAGCAGCGTAGTCAGCGAGGGGTCCTACAATGAGCAGTTCTTC
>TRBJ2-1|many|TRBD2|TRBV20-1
CSAVTSGSDSYNEQFF
TGCAGTGCCGTGACTAGCGGGAGTGATTCCTACAATGAGCAGTTCTTC
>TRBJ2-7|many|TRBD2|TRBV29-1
CSVRGLASYEQYF
TGCAGCGTTAGGGGACTAGCGTCATACGAGCAGTACTTC
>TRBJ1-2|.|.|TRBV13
CASSSRTDRYGYTF
TGTGCCAGCAGCTCCCGGACGGACCGATATGGCTACACCTTC
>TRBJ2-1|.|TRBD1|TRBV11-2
CASSSSGTGLSEQFF
TGTGCCAGCAGCTCTTCTGGGACAGGGTTGAGTGAGCAGTTCTTC
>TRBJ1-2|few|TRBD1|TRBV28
CASRPGTGATYGYTF
TGTGCCAGCAGACCCGGGACAGGGGCTACCTATGGCTACACCTTC
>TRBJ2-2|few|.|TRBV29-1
CSVGLLVNTGELFF
TGCAGCGTTGGCCTCTTAGTGAACACCGGGGAGCTGTTTTTT
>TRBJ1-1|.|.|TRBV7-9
CASTLNRVNTEAFF
TGTGCCAGCACCCTTAACAGGGTGAACACTGAAGCTTTCTTT
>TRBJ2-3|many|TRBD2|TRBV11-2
CASSYYGLAGPAPDTQYF
TGTGCCAGCAGCTATTATGGGCTAGCGGGACCCGCTCCAGATACGCAGTATTTT
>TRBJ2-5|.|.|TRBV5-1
CASSLILTDQETQYF
TGCGCCAGCAGCTTGATTCTGACAGACCAAGAGACCCAGTACTTC
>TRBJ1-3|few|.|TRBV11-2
CASSLGPPGATTGNTIYF
TGTGCCAGCAGCTTAGGTCCGCCGGGAGCTACAACGGGAAACACCATATATTTT
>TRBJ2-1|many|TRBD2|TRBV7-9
CASSPPGGNEQFF
TGTGCCAGCAGCCCCCCCGGGGGGAATGAGCAGTTCTTC
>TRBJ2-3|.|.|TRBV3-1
CASSRRTSSTDTQYF
TGTGCCAGCAGTCGGAGGACGTCTAGCACAGATACGCAGTATTTT
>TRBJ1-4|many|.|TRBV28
CASITQGSGEKLFF
TGTGCCAGCATCACTCAGGGGTCAGGGGAAAAACTGTTTTTT
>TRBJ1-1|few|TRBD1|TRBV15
CATSRPGTDQAFF
TGTGCCACCAGCAGACCCGGGACAGATCAAGCTTTCTTT
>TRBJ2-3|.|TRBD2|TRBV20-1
CSASREAQYF
TGCAGTGCTAGCCGGGAGGCGCAGTATTTT
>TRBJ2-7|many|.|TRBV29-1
CSATRDHEQYF
TGCAGCGCTACGAGGGACCACGAGCAGTACTTC
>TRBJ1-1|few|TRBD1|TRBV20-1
CSAMGQYTEAFF
TGCAGTGCTATGGGACAGTACACTGAAGCTTTCTTT
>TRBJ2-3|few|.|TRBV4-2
CASSLTLALTDTQYF
TGTGCCAGCAGCCTGACGCTAGCCCTAACAGATACGCAGTATTTT
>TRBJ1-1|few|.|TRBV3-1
CASSQEGTEAFF
TGTGCCAGCAGCCAAGAGGGTACTGAAGCTTTCTTT
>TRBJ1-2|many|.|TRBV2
CASSEATQTGYTF
TGTGCCAGCAGTGAGGCCACCCAAACAGGCTACACCTTC
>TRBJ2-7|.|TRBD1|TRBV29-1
CSVGQTMYEQYF
TGCAGCGTGGGACAGACTATGTACGAGCAGTACTTC
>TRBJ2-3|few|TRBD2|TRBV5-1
CASSLAGSGRIIYTQYF
TGCGCCAGCAGCTTGGCCGGTAGCGGGAGGATAATATATACGCAGTATTTT
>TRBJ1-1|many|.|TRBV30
CAWSITGDFTEAFF
TGTGCCTGGAGTATTACGGGCGATTTCACTGAAGCTTTCTTT
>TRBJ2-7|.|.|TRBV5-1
CASSLGEDRPHYEQYF
TGCGCCAGCAGCCTGGGGGAGGATCGCCCCCATTACGAGCAGTACTTC
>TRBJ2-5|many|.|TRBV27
CASSPHAGPSGETQYF
TGTGCCAGCAGTCCACACGCGGGGCCCTCGGGAGAGACCCAGTACTTC
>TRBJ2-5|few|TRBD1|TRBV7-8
CASSLTGGDETQYF
TGTGCCAGCAGCTTAACAGGGGGCGATGAGACCCAGTACTTC